The text below deals with one T cell receptor (beta chain). CDR3 length equals 17 residues. The V gene's germline CDR1 is WNHNN and CDR2 SYGVQD (reference sequence). After removal of 9 bases from V and 0 bases from J, the junction contained 10 bases not matched to a gene. This specimen comes from a study of blood T cell repertoires in COVID-19. Across the whole study: COVID-19 samples, acute and convalescent, were from the United States, Italy and Spain. Nucleic acid was either cDNA or gDNA, and it came from T cells, B-cell-depleted T cells, or PBMCs.

In the original analysis: Reference gene primer amplification gave nucleated cell count estimates. Using immunoSEQ multiplex PCR, the repertoire was profiled, and TCRdb retains in-frame clones only, with some absent. V, J and clone size are taken as reported in that table, and D and trimming were inferred from the DNA itself. The sample includes 25,000 to 35,000 clones, approximately 80% of them seen just once. Sequenced: peripheral blood. This TCR came from a man aged 70-80 years with active COVID-19. The chain joins TRBV10-1 to TRBJ2-6, with 8 bases matching TRBD1. The CDR3 DNA reads as TGCGCCAGTAGCCCGGGACAGGATTTCTCTGGGGCCAACGTCCTGACTTTC. This codes for CASSPGQDFSGANVLTF.